This T cell receptor (beta chain) was recorded in a study of blood T cell repertoires in COVID-19. Study overall: Material from acute and convalescent COVID-19 was sourced from the United States, Italy and Spain. Sources were T cells, B-cell-depleted T cells, or PBMCs; the material itself was cDNA or gDNA.

CDR3 length: 12 amino acids. Germline CDR1 MNHEY, CDR2 SVGAGI. V lost 6 bases to trimming and J lost 6 bases, with 9 bases between them. In the authors' workflow: Amplification with reference gene primers provided the estimates of nucleated cell counts. Sequenced by immunoSEQ multiplex PCR; TCRdb stores in-frame clones only, minus some. V and J calls plus clone size are reproduced from that table; the DNA served to infer D and trimming. The data show fewer than 150,000 clones, about four fifths seen once. The chain is built from TRBV6-5 and TRBJ2-1, with TRBD2 as a possible D gene (5 bases). The TCR sequence derives from a woman in her forties with acute or convalescent COVID-19. The sequencing sample was made of peripheral blood. The CDR3: CASSRLLNEQFF. As DNA, the CDR3 is TGTGCCAGCAGCAGACTACTCAATGAGCAGTTCTTC.